This T cell receptor beta chain was found in a study of cytomegalovirus exposure and HLA in healthy donors. Primers included in the PCR were 60 Vbeta and 13 Jbeta primers. Using immunoSEQ multiplex PCR, the repertoire was profiled, and TCRdb retains in-frame clones only, with some absent. The profile shows over 200,000 clones, more than 70% of them singletons. J gave up 4 bases and V 1 base, and 6 bases lay outside the gene matches. This CDR3 has 19 amino acids. Germline V lookup: CDR1 LNHNV, CDR2 YYDKDF (reference sequence). The sequencing sample was made of PBMCs. The source is a human donor in good health. The chain links TRBV15 to TRBJ2-6; 14 bases align to TRBD2. The CDR3 DNA reads TGTGCCACCAGCAGAGCCGGGACTAGCGGGAGTGCCGGGGCCAACGTCCTGACTTTC. It is translated as CATSRAGTSGSAGANVLTF.